This entry describes one T cell receptor beta chain. What it binds is unknown. Only in-frame clones appear in the TCRdb table, and some are missing; sequencing was by immunoSEQ multiplex PCR. This table holds roughly 120,000 clones, 75% to 90% found once. This entry comes from a study of T cell responses to AZD1222 COVID-19 vaccine. Study-level results: The donors showed a predominance of white British ancestry and of females, with possible underestimation of clonal diversity.

V lost 4 bases to trimming and J lost 3 bases, with 9 bases between them. Germline V CDR1 and CDR2: ENHRY, SYGVKD. This CDR3 is built from 13 residues. This clonotype was sampled from an adult who received the AZD1222 COVID-19 vaccine. J is TRBJ2-5 and V is TRBV10-3, with D maybe TRBD1 (6 bases). This specimen was peripheral blood, taken 28 days after the second AZD1222 dose. The CDR3 nucleotides read TGTGCCATCAGTGTCTCAGGGGAAGAGACCCAGTACTTC. Amino acid sequence: CAISVSGEETQYF.